Following are 13 T cell receptor beta chains from one sample sequenced in a study of STAT5B mutations in CD4+ large granular lymphocyte leukemia. Repertoires were generated with immunoSEQ multiplex PCR, while TCRdb's copy carries only in-frame clones and drops some. Of fewer than 35,000 clones listed, approximately 72% were seen once; the top ten hold roughly 2.5%. Sequencing was done on a sample of CD4+ T cells from blood buffy coats. These receptors originate from a human donor in good health.

This chain links TRBV5-1 with TRBJ2-5; D could derive from TRBD1 or TRBD2 (5 bases each). The DNA end is a closer match to TRBJ2-7, so the J assignment may be wrong. Germline V gene data show CDR1 as SGHRS and CDR2 as YFSETQ. The length of the CDR3 is 14 residues. The CDR3 bases are TGCGCCAGCAGCTTCCAGGGACGGTCCTACGAGCAGTACTTC. Its translation is CASSFQGRSYEQYF.

This clone was observed once. This sample also contains other DNA sequences that code for the same CDR3. J is TRBJ1-3 and V is TRBV7-9; unclear D gene. V was cut by 5 bases and J by 4 bases, with 6 bases left in between. Germline lookup yields CDR1 SEHNR and CDR2 FQNEAQ (reference sequence). The CDR3 extends over 12 amino acids. The CDR3 DNA reads as TGTGCCAGCAGCCTTTCCGGAAACACCATATATTTT. Its translation is CASSLSGNTIYF.

The J gene is TRBJ2-7, the V gene TRBV6-6; TRBD1 matches 7 bases. The CDR3 has 15 amino acids. Unmatched junction bases numbered 11, after V lost 6 bases and J lost 3 bases. CDR1 MNHNY and CDR2 SVGAGI come from the germline V gene (reference sequence). For the CDR3, the DNA is TGTGCCAGCAGAGGACAGGTCCCTATGGGCTACGAGCAGTACTTC. It yields the protein CASRGQVPMGYEQYF.

The chain joins TRBV19 to TRBJ2-1; tentative D call: TRBD2 (5 bases). V lost 7 bases, J lost 7 bases, and 17 bases lay in between. Germline V CDR1 and CDR2: LNHDA, SQIVND (reference sequence). The CDR3 runs to 14 residues. The CDR3 loop is CASTRRALENEQFF. The CDR3 DNA sequence: TGTGCCAGTACCCGGCGGGCCCTCGAAAATGAGCAGTTCTTC.

J is TRBJ2-1 and V is TRBV19, with 9 bases matching TRBD2. The CDR3 covers 22 residues. Germline assignment: CDR1 LNHDA and CDR2 SQIVND (reference sequence). V was pared by 6 bases and J by 2 bases, with 26 bases of the junction left unmatched. The DNA of the CDR3 is TGTGCCAGTAGAGGGCCGGTAAGGCGGGAGGGCCGGGTCCAGGTTGCCTACAATGAGCAGTTCTTC. As protein: CASRGPVRREGRVQVAYNEQFF.

DNA of the CDR3: TGTGCCAGCAGTTTTGATCGGGGACAGGGCGTATTCTACGAGCAGTACTTC. Translating gives CASSFDRGQGVFYEQYF. The chain carries TRBV28 and TRBJ2-7; 9 bases fit TRBD1. CDR1 is MDHEN, CDR2 SYDVKM, per germline. The length of the CDR3 is 17 residues. V was clipped by 3 bases and J by 3 bases; unmatched bases: 12.

In DNA form, the CDR3 reads TGTGCCAGCAGCTTTGACAGGACGCAAGAGACCCAGTACTTC. Amino acids: CASSFDRTQETQYF. The chain employs TRBV11-2 and TRBJ2-5, with a possible D match to TRBD1 (6 bases). The CDR3 covers 14 residues. The V end was cut by 3 bases, the J end by 2 bases, with 10 bases between. Per the germline V gene, CDR1 is SGHAT and CDR2 is FQNNGV.

The V call is TRBV6-5, the J call TRBJ2-5; D is unresolved. With the DNA end fitting TRBJ2-7 better, the J assignment may be wrong. This CDR3 is built from 15 residues. The germline V gene encodes CDR1 MNHEY and CDR2 SVGAGI. CDR3 sequence: CASSYVPNPSYEQYF. For the CDR3, the DNA is TGTGCCAGCAGTTACGTCCCAAACCCTTCCTACGAGCAGTACTTC.

This sequence joins TRBV10-3 and TRBJ2-7, with D perhaps TRBD2 (5 bases). This CDR3 is 14 amino acids long. Per germline, CDR1 ENHRY and CDR2 SYGVKD. V dropped 4 bases and J dropped 6 bases, with 16 bases sitting between them. This CDR3 is CAISASNLAGEQYF. DNA for the CDR3: TGTGCCATCAGTGCCTCCAACTTGGCGGGCGAGCAGTACTTC.

The CDR3 region is CASSLQGFNTEAFF. CDR3 sequence (DNA): TGTGCCAGCAGTCTACAGGGGTTCAACACTGAAGCTTTCTTT. This rearrangement joins TRBV2 to TRBJ1-1; 7 nucleotides line up with TRBD1. Germline lookup yields CDR1 SNHLY and CDR2 FYNNEI. This CDR3 spans 14 amino acids. V trimming: 5 bases; J trimming: 2 bases; junction bases outside the gene matches: 5.

The chain carries TRBV4-1 and TRBJ1-5; D remains ambiguous. CDR3 length: 17 residues. Germline V gene sequence: CDR1 MGHRA, CDR2 YSYEKL. The V end was cut by 2 bases, the J end by 5 bases, with 19 bases between. CDR3 protein: CASSQRVTARSDQPQHF. The DNA of the CDR3 is TGCGCCAGCAGCCAACGGGTCACGGCCCGGTCCGATCAGCCCCAGCATTTT.

V is TRBV5-6 and J is TRBJ1-6; D is perhaps TRBD1 (6 bases). Germline CDR1 SGHDT, CDR2 YYEEEE. V was trimmed by 4 bases and J by 6 bases, leaving 11 bases between them. This CDR3 is 14 amino acids long. CDR3 sequence (DNA): TGTGCCAGCAGCCTTGGACAGAGTAATTCACCCCTCCACTTT. Its translation: CASSLGQSNSPLHF.

The rearrangement joins TRBV5-1 to TRBJ2-7; either TRBD1 or TRBD2 may supply D (5 bases each). The germline V gene has CDR1 SGHRS and CDR2 YFSETQ. Between the trimmed V and J ends, which lost 0 bases and 5 bases, there was a span of 18 bases. This CDR3 is built from 16 residues. CDR3 loop: CASSLDRAGTMDEQYF. For the CDR3, the DNA is TGCGCCAGCAGCTTGGATCGGGCAGGGACCATGGACGAGCAGTACTTC.